This T cell receptor (beta chain) was sequenced for a study of CD8+CD57+ T cells in acquired aplastic anemia. Turning to the study itself: On average, sorted CD4+ and CD8+ cells gave approximately 3.1 ug of DNA. Findings and limits, study-wide: Statistical testing detected no significant gap in CD8+ Simpson's diversity between patients and controls.

All patients picked for sequencing had shown, by flow cytometry, an expansion of CD8+CD57+ cells. In all patients, the disease was severe acquired aplastic anemia. Among the patients, none had received any therapy at the time of blood sampling. With V trimmed by 3 bases and J by 6 bases, 12 bases remained unmatched. The germline V gene encodes CDR1 MNHNS and CDR2 SASEGT. The CDR3 is 17 amino acids. This clonotype was detected a few times. The antigen is undetermined. Using genomic DNA as the template, TCR beta VDJ and CDR3 profiling was carried out. TCRdb fed the reads into MiXCR, producing one record per CDR3 protein. The repertoire holds approximately 130,000 distinct CDR3 sequences, with over 30% as singletons.

This receptor was identified in a human donor with aplastic anemia. The specimen was sorted CD4+, CD8+, or CD8+CD57+ T cells (not recorded which) from PBMCs. This chain uses TRBV6-1 with TRBJ2-3, with 10 bases aligning to TRBD2. CDR3 DNA sequence: TGTGCCAGCAGTGATGTGAATAGCGGGGGGCTCCGTGATACGCAGTATTTT. Translation: CASSDVNSGGLRDTQYF.